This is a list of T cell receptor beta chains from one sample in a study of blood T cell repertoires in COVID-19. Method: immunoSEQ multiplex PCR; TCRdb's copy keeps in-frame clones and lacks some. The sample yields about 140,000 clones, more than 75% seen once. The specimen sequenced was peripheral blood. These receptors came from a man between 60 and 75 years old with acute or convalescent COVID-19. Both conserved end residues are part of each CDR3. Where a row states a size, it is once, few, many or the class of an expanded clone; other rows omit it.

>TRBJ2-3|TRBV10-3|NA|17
CAIRGGCRGPSADTQYF
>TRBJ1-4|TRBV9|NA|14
CASSVDRGNEKLFF
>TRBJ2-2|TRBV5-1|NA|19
CASSLDNIRDPSNTGELFF
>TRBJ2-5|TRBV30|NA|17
CAWSVRPDWREKETQYF
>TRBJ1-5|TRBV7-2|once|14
CASSLVHLNQPQHF
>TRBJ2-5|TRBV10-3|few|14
CAISLGTAQETQYF
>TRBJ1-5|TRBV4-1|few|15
CASSQEYSSNQPQHF
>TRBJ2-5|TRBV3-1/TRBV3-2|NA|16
CASSQGVQGLGETQYF
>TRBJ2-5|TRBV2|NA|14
CASSLLEVGETQYF
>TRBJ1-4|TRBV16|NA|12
CASSPDSEKLFF
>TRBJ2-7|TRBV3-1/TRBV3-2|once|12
CASSTAGVQQYF
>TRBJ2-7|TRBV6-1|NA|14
CASSEGLAPYEQYF
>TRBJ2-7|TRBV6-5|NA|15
CASSSRDRFPYEQYF
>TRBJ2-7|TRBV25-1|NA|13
CASSDGTAYEQYF
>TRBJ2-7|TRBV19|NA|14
CASSAGTGSYEQYF
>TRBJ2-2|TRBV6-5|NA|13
CASRGANTGELFF
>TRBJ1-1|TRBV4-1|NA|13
CASSRGGITEAFF
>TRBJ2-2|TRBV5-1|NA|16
CASSLEAGSITGELFF
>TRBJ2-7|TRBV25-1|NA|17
CASSELVATSGRGEQYF
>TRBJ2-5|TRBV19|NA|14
CASSNRDTQETQYF
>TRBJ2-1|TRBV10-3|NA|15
CAIRTTSGRFYEQFF
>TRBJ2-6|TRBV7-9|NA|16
CASSPTPGSGANVLTF
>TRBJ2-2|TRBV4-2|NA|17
CASSQDLAGDATGELFF
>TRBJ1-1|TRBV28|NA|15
CASSLRTGLNTEAFF
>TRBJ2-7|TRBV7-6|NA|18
CASSLGALAGLASYEQYF
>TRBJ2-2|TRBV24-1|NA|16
CATSDPTGTGTGELFF
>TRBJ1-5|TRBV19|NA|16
CASTPEGGVSNQPQHF
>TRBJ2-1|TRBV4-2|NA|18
CASSQERTSGVPYNEQFF
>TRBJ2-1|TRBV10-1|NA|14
CARSRASGHNEQFF
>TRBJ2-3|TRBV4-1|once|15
CASSQGLAGGDTQYF
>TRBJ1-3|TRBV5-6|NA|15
CASSSTETPGNTIYF
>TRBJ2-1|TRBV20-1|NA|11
CSARSYNEQFF
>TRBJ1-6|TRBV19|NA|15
CASSIEDMRRSPLHF
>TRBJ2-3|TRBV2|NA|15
CASSPQGGTWDTQYF
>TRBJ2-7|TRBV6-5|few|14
CASLADHAPYEQYF
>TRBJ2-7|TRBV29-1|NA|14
CSVQNRGWPYEQYF
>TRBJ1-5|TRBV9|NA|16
CASLFRPQYSNQPQHF
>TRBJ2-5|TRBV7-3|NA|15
CASSLTYAYQETQYF
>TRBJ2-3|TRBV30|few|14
CAWSVSGTGDTQYF
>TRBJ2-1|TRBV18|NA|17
CASSPPGLQSSYNEQFF
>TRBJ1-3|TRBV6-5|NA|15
CASRVGQNSGNTIYF
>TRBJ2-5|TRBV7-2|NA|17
CASSLDRTGGGVETQYF
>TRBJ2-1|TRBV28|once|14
CASSGGLPRDEQFF
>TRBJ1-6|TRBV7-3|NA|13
CASSSGENSPLHF
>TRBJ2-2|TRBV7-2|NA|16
CASTSRIAGRTGELFF
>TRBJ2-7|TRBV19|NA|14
CASRNRTGQGEQYF
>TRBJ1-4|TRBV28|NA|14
CASRPTGGGEKLFF
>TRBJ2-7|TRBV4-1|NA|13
CASSLATSDEQYF
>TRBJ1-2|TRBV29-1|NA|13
CSVGIGGTYGYTF
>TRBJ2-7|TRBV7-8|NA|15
CASSLGAGGAYEQYF
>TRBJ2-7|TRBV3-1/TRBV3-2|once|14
CASSQEQGWNEQYF
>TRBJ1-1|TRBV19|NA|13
CASSKQGGTEAFF
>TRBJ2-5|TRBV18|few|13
CASSPGHGETQYF
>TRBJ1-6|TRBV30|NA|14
CAWSVRVYNSPLHF
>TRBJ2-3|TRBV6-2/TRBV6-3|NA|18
CASSYSISSGAPVDTQYF
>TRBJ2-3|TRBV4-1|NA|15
CASSLDRGRGDTQYF
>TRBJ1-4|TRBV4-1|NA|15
CASSQDGAGRGQLFF